This TCR beta chain was documented in a study of OX40 agonist ivuxolimab in advanced cancers. For the study in its entirety: Ivuxolimab was an agonistic, fully human IgG2 monoclonal antibody directed against OX40 (CD134), a costimulatory receptor. Of the roughly 53 patients in dose escalation, about 20 had hepatocellular carcinoma, around 15 had melanoma, 9 had renal cell carcinoma and 9 had head and neck cancer. Partial responses occurred in three dose-escalation patients: two with cutaneous melanoma and one with hepatocellular carcinoma. Intravenous ivuxolimab was administered to patients every 2 weeks at six dose levels: 0.01, 0.1, 0.3, 1.5, 3 and 10 mg/kg. The paper covers the monotherapy dose-escalation part of the phase I ivuxolimab trial, which included N ≈ 50 patients. The dose-escalation cohort was approximately 83% male with a mean age of roughly 60 years, ranging from roughly 20 to 85. Prior anti-PD-1, anti-PD-L1 or anti-CTLA-4 therapy was permitted, and checkpoint inhibitors had been received by about 37% of dose-escalation patients. The purpose of peripheral TCRbeta sequencing was to test whether ivuxolimab changed TCR sequence diversity and led to clonal T-cell expansion.

Patients with a history of autoimmune disease or receiving systemic immunosuppression were excluded from the trial. Peripheral blood for TCR sequencing was collected from all dose cohorts at baseline, on cycle 4 day 1, and on cycle 7 day 1. The samples were taken from a phase I, first-in-human, multicenter, open-label dose-escalation trial of ivuxolimab. Adults with locally advanced or metastatic head and neck squamous cell, hepatocellular, melanoma or renal cell carcinoma were enrolled in the trial. Before TCR sequencing, CD4+ T cells and CD8+ T cells were sorted from peripheral blood as separate populations. To sequence the TCRbeta CDR3 region, genomic DNA was isolated from the sorted cells. TCRbeta CDR3 regions were sequenced using the immunoSEQ Assay. TCRdb re-hosts the immuneACCESS table, in-frame sequences only. Its copies lack some clones; in the studies checked, an unresolved V gene accounts for under half of them, and the cause for the rest is not known. This sample comprises about 80,000 clones, 84% of them detected only once. The ten largest clones add up to roughly 25% of the sample.

Remarks on this clone: The target of this receptor is not known. Relative to the germline gene, one junction end is altered; a read error may explain this.

Here is what the overall study found, with its caveats: Low levels of normalized T-cell clonal expansion were also shown by some nonresponding patients. Antigen specificity was not determined for the clonally expanded peripheral T cells. After ivuxolimab, CD8+ T cells had more expanded clones than CD4+ T cells on average. Clonal expansion of both CD4+ and CD8+ blood T cells was observed from baseline to week 6 at doses 0.1 to 3.0 mg/kg. In partial responders in the 0.1-3.0 mg/kg groups, normalized peripheral clonal expansion was found to be among the lowest, especially among CD8+ T cells.

The source material was CD4+ or CD8+ T cells sorted from blood, sampled in a trial of the OX40 agonist ivuxolimab. This TCR derives from an adult with an advanced solid tumor such as melanoma, head and neck, liver or kidney cancer.

This receptor carries the CDR3 CASSPEGQDTQYF. The nucleotide sequence reads TGTGCCAGCTCACCCGAGGGGCAAGATACCCAGTACTTC. The V gene is TRBV18 and the J gene is TRBJ2-5; the D gene is possibly TRBD1 or TRBD2, with 5 bases matching each. Spanning cysteine to phenylalanine, the CDR3 consists of 13 amino acids. Here the CDR3 DNA is all that survives: 39 bases in frame from base 1. The germline V gene yields KGHSH for CDR1 and LQKENI for CDR2.